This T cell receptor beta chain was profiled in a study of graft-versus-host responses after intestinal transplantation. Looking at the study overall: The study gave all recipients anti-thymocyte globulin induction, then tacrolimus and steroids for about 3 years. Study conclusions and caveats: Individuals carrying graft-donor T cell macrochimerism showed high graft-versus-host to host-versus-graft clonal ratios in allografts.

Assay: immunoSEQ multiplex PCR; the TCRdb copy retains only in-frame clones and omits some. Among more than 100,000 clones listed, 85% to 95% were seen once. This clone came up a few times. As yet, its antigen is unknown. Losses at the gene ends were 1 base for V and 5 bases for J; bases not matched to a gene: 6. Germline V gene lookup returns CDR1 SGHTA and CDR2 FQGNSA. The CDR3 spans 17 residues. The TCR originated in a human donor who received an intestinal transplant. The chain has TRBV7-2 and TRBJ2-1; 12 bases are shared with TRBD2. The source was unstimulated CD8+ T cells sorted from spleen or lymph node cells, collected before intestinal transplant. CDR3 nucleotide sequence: TGTGCCAGCAGCTTAGGGCTAGCGGGAGGGCCGGACAATGAGCAGTTCTTC. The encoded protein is CASSLGLAGGPDNEQFF. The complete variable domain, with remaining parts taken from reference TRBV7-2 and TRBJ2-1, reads GAGVSQSPSNKVTEKGKDVELRCDPISGHTALYWYRQSLGQGLEFLIYFQGNSAPDKSGLPSDRFSAERTGGSVSTLTIQRTQQEDSAVYLCASSLGLAGGPDNEQFFGPGTRLTVL.